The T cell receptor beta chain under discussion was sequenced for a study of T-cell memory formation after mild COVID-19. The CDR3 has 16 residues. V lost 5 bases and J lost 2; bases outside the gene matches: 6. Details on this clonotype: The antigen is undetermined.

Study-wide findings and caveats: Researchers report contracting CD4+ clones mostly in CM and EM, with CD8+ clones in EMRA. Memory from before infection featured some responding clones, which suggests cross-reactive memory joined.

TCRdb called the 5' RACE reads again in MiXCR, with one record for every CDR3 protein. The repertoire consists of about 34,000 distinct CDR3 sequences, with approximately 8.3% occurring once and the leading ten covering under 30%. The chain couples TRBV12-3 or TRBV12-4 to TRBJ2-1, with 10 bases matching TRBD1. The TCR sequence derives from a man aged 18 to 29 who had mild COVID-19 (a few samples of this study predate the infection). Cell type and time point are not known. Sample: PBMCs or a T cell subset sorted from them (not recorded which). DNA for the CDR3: TGTGCCAGCAGTCCAAACGGACAGGGGGCCTACAATGAGCAGTTCTTC. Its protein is CASSPNGQGAYNEQFF.